Presented here are 16 T cell receptor beta chains from one specimen sequenced in a study of beta chain features in type 1 diabetes. Expressed TCRB transcripts got sequenced, as all isolated RNA was reverse transcribed. Produced via immunoSEQ multiplex PCR; TCRdb's table is partial and in-frame only. The repertoire holds roughly 45,000 clones, with 50% as singletons. The sequenced sample was stem cell memory CD4+ T cells from blood. Receptor source: a woman in her twenties or thirties in good health.

The V and J genes are TRBV2 and TRBJ2-7; TRBD1 aligns across 7 bases. The CDR3 runs to 15 residues. The V and J ends lost 3 bases and 3 bases, in that order; junction bases with no gene match: 8. The germline gives CDR1 SNHLY, CDR2 FYNNEI. CDR3 sequence (DNA): TGTGCCAGCAGTGACCACTACTGGACAGGCTACGAGCAGTACTTC. Translation gives CASSDHYWTGYEQYF.

In this sample, this clone turned up a few times. The chain combines TRBV4-3 with TRBJ2-7; 7 bases fit TRBD2. Trimming cost V 1 base and J 4 bases; bases outside gene matches: 10. The CDR3 sequence is 16 residues long. The germline CDR1 and CDR2 sequences are LGHNA and YSLEER. CDR3: CASSQVKGRVSYEQYF. CDR3 nucleotide sequence: TGCGCCAGCAGCCAAGTAAAGGGGAGGGTTTCGTACGAGCAGTACTTC.

This clone was seen a handful of times. V usage is TRBV30 and J usage is TRBJ2-2; D gene uncertain. CDR1 is GTSNPN and CDR2 is SVGIG in the germline V gene (reference sequence). The CDR3 consists of 12 residues. V was trimmed by 4 bases and J by 2 bases, leaving 5 bases between them. The chain's CDR3 is CAWNQNTGELFF. The CDR3 coding sequence is TGTGCCTGGAATCAAAACACCGGGGAGCTGTTTTTT.

This sequence joins TRBV10-3 and TRBJ2-2; TRBD2 might be the D (5 bases). Trimming left V 8 bases short and J 4 bases short, with 14 bases between. The CDR3 is made up of 14 amino acids. Germline V CDR1 and CDR2: ENHRY, SYGVKD. The DNA of the CDR3 is TGTGCCATCCGGGGTAATGGGCGCACCGGGGAGCTGTTTTTT. It translates to CAIRGNGRTGELFF.

The genes are TRBV6-1 and TRBJ2-4; no clear D gene. Trimming cost V 4 bases and J 1 base, with 8 bases left between them. The germline V gene has CDR1 MNHNS and CDR2 SASEGT. There are 14 residues in the CDR3. In DNA form, the CDR3 reads TGTGCCAGCAGTGGAGTCGTCGCCAAAAACATTCAGTACTTC. Protein: CASSGVVAKNIQYF.

Of note for this clone: At one end, the junction sequence differs from germline, possibly due to a read error. The chain couples TRBV2 to TRBJ2-1; D unresolved. The CDR3 contains 14 residues. The germline V gene has CDR1 SNHLY and CDR2 FYNNEI. The CDR3 nucleotides read TGTGCCAGCAGTGAAGAGGTAGCCGGCAATGAGCAGCTCTTC. It is translated as CASSEEVAGNEQLF.

This clone was recorded a few times. This chain joins TRBV5-1 and TRBJ1-1, with 9 positions matching TRBD1. Germline V CDR1 and CDR2: SGHRS, YFSETQ. The length of the CDR3 is 16 residues. Trimming cost V 3 bases and J 5 bases; bases outside gene matches: 11. CDR3 coding DNA: TGCGCCAGCAGCTCCTATTCACAGGGGGCACTGACTGAAGCTTTCTTT. It yields the protein CASSSYSQGALTEAFF.

The rearrangement joins TRBV29-1 to TRBJ1-2; D is unclear. Trimming stripped 3 bases from V and 5 bases from J, with 4 bases between. The CDR3 runs to 10 residues. Germline V gives CDR1 SQVTM, CDR2 ANQGSEA. The CDR3 protein is CSVDRYGYTF. The CDR3 DNA reads TGCAGCGTTGACAGATATGGCTACACCTTC.

This clone has just a few counts. The CDR3 spells CASSQLAGGPDTQYF. The CDR3 DNA is TGCGCCAGCAGCCAACTAGCGGGTGGTCCAGATACGCAGTATTTT. V usage is TRBV4-3 and J usage is TRBJ2-3; 8 bases are shared with TRBD2. The CDR3 extends over 15 amino acids. Germline lookup yields CDR1 LGHNA and CDR2 YSLEER. The V segment lost 2 bases and the J segment 4 bases; nucleotides outside the gene matches: 5.

The chain uses TRBV19 and TRBJ2-5, with 10 bases matching TRBD2. The end of the DNA aligns better with TRBJ2-7, so the J call may be wrong. The CDR3 is made up of 15 amino acids. CDR1 and CDR2 from the germline V gene are LNHDA and SQIVND (reference sequence). The CDR3 region is CASRRGLAASYEQYF. The CDR3 bases are TGTGCCAGTAGACGAGGACTAGCGGCGTCCTACGAGCAGTACTTC.

The chain uses TRBV11-2 and TRBJ2-3; weak D call: TRBD2 (6 bases). CDR1 is SGHAT, CDR2 FQNNGV, per germline. The CDR3 consists of 15 residues. With 4 bases removed from V and 4 bases from J, the gap between germline ends came to 15 bases. DNA for the CDR3: TGTGCCAGCAGCTCCCTGGGAGGATCCGCAGATACGCAGTATTTT. Amino acid sequence: CASSSLGGSADTQYF. The full variable domain, its missing parts supplied by reference TRBV11-2 and TRBJ2-3, is EAGVAQSPRYKIIEKRQSVAFWCNPISGHATLYWYQQILGQGPKLLIQFQNNGVVDDSQLPKDRFSAERLKGVDSTLKIQPAKLEDSAVYLCASSSLGGSADTQYFGPGTRLTVL.

V gene TRBV19 combines with J gene TRBJ2-5, with 13 bases aligning to TRBD2. TRBJ2-7 matches the DNA end more closely, so the J call is doubtful. The germline CDR1 and CDR2 sequences are LNHDA and SQIVND (reference sequence). This CDR3 comprises 16 residues. The CDR3 region is CASSTRTSGRYHEQYF. The DNA of the CDR3 is TGTGCCAGTAGTACCCGGACTAGCGGGAGATACCACGAGCAGTACTTC.

The gene calls are TRBV6-5 and TRBJ2-3; no clear D gene. V lost 4 bases and J lost 1, with 9 bases in between. The CDR3 runs to 14 residues. Germline values: CDR1 MNHEY, CDR2 SVGAGI. Here the CDR3 DNA reads TGTGCCAGCAGTTCTCTCTCCGGCACAGATACGCAGTATTTT. Its protein is CASSSLSGTDTQYF.

V usage is TRBV7-2 and J usage is TRBJ2-7; 7 positions agree with TRBD1. Germline V gene lookup returns CDR1 SGHTA and CDR2 FQGNSA. The CDR3 sequence is 14 residues long. J lost 0 bases, V lost 2 bases, and 1 base had no gene match. CDR3 coding DNA: TGTGCCAGCAGCTTAAGGGACAGCTCCTACGAGCAGTACTTC. This gives the protein CASSLRDSSYEQYF.

This rearrangement joins TRBV7-9 to TRBJ2-3, with 9 bases matching TRBD2. The germline V gene encodes CDR1 SEHNR and CDR2 FQNEAQ (reference sequence). This CDR3 comprises 17 residues. V shed 3 bases, J shed 2 bases, and the junction held 9 bases outside the gene matches. CDR3 in DNA: TGTGCCAGCAGCTTCATCCGGGGCGGGAGGGCCACAGATACGCAGTATTTT. Its protein is CASSFIRGGRATDTQYF. The variable domain in full, completed from reference TRBV7-9 and TRBJ2-3, reads DTGVSQNPRHKITKRGQNVTFRCDPISEHNRLYWYRQTLGQGPEFLTYFQNEAQLEKSRLLSDRFSAERPKGSFSTLEIQRTEQGDSAMYLCASSFIRGGRATDTQYFGPGTRLTVL.

The V call is TRBV11-3, the J call TRBJ2-1, with 7 bases fitting TRBD2. Germline lookup yields CDR1 SGHNT and CDR2 YENEEA. This CDR3 comprises 14 residues. V was clipped by 5 bases and J by 5 bases; unmatched bases: 6. CDR3 protein: CASSGGGSNNEQFF. The CDR3 coding sequence is TGTGCCAGCAGCGGGGGAGGGTCGAACAATGAGCAGTTCTTC.